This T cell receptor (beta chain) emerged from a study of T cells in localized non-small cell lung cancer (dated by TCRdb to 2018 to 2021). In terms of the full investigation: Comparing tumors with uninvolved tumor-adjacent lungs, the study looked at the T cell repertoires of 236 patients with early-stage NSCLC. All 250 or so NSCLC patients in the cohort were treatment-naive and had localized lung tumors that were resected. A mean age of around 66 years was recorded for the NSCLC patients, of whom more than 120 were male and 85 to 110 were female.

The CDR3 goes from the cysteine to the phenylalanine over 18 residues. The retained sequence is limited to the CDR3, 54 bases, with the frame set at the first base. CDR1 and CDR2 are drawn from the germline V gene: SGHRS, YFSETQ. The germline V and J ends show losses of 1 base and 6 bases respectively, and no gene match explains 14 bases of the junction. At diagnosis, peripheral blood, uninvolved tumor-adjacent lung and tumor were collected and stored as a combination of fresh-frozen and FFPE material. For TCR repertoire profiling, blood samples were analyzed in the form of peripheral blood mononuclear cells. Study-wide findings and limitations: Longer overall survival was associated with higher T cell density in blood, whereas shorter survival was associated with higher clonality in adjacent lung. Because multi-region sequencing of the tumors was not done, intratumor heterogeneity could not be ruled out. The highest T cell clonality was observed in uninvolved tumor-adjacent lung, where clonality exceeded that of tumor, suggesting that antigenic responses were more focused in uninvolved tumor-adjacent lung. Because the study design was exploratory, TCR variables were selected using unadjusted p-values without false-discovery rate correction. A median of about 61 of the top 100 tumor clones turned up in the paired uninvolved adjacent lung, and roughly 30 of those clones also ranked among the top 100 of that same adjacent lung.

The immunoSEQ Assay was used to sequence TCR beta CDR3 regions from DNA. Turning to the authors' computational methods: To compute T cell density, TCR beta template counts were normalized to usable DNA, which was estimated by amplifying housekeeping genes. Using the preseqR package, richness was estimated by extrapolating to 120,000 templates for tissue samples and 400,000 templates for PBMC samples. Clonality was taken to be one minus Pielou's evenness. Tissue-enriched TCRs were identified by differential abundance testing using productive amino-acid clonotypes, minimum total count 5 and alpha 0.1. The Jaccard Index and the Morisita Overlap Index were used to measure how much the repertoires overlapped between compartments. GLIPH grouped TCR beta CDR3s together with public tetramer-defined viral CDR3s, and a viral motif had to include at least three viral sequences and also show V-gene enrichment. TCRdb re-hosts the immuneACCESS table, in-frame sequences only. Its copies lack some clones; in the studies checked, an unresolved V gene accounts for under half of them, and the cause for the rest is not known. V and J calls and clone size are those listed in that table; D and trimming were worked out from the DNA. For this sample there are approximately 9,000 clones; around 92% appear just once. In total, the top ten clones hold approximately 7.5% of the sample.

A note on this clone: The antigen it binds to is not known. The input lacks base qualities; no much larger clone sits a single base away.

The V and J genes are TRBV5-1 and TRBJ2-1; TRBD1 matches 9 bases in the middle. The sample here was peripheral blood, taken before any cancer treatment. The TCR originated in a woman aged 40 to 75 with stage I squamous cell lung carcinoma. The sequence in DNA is TGCGCCAGCAGCTTGCGAACTCCGGGACAGGGTTTTTTCAATGAGCAGTTCTTC. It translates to CASSLRTPGQGFFNEQFF.